These T cell receptor beta chains were read from a single sample in a study of T cell repertoires in cytomegalovirus infection. TCRdb re-analysed the reads in MiXCR, keeping a single row per CDR3 protein. The sample has 400,000 to 550,000 distinct CDR3 sequences; 11% are singletons. Sample: PBMCs. These receptors all come from a human donor in good health (CMV status not recorded). Some clones in this sample may be carry-over from other donors' samples. Each CDR3 is given with its conserved first and last residue. The order of the fields is CDR3 DNA, CDR3 protein, J gene, V gene, D gene, clone size. A D gene is named only where the DNA matches it firmly. Rows give clone size only sometimes, using once, few, many, or a class for an expanded clone.

DNA: TGTGCCAGCAGCCAAGGGACAGGGTCGTTCGGGGAGCTGTTTTTT
CDR3: CASSQGTGSFGELFF
J: TRBJ2-2
V: TRBV7-9
D: TRBD1
size: many

DNA: TGTGCCAGCGGGTATACTGGGGCCAACGTCCTGACTTTC
CDR3: CASGYTGANVLTF
J: TRBJ2-6
V: TRBV6-1
D: .
size: many

DNA: TGCAGTGCTAGAGGCGTCAGGGTGAACACTGAAGCTTTCTTT
CDR3: CSARGVRVNTEAFF
J: TRBJ1-1
V: TRBV20-1
D: .
size: few

DNA: TGTGCTAGCAGCCTTAGGGCCGGGGTCCAAGAGACCCAGTACTTC
CDR3: CASSLRAGVQETQYF
J: TRBJ2-5
V: TRBV7-7
D: .
size: many

DNA: TGTGCCAGCAGTGAACCCAAGGGGGTGAACACTGAAGCTTTCTTT
CDR3: CASSEPKGVNTEAFF
J: TRBJ1-1
V: TRBV2
D: .
size: many

DNA: TGTGCCAGCAGCCCCAAGCTATCGAACACCGGGGAGCTGTTTTTT
CDR3: CASSPKLSNTGELFF
J: TRBJ2-2
V: TRBV9
D: .
size: many

DNA: TGTGCCAGCAGTGAGGGCAGGGGGTATCGCTACGAGCAGTACTTC
CDR3: CASSEGRGYRYEQYF
J: TRBJ2-7
V: TRBV6-1
D: TRBD1
size: many

DNA: TGCAGCGTTGATACAGGGCCCTACGAGCAGTACTTC
CDR3: CSVDTGPYEQYF
J: TRBJ2-7
V: TRBV29-1
D: .
size: .

DNA: TGTGCCAGCAATAAGGAGGGCCTAGCTTACAATGAGCAGTTCTTC
CDR3: CASNKEGLAYNEQFF
J: TRBJ2-1
V: TRBV6-1
D: .
size: many

DNA: TGTGCCAGCAGTCCCCGATCTAACTATGGCTACACCTTC
CDR3: CASSPRSNYGYTF
J: TRBJ1-2
V: TRBV12-3/TRBV12-4
D: .
size: many

DNA: TGTGCCAGCAGTACAACAGGGTACACTGAAGCTTTCTTT
CDR3: CASSTTGYTEAFF
J: TRBJ1-1
V: TRBV7-3
D: .
size: many

DNA: TGCAGCGTCTTTCGGATGGGCCACGGGGAGCTGTTTTTT
CDR3: CSVFRMGHGELFF
J: TRBJ2-2
V: TRBV29-1
D: .
size: many

DNA: TGTGCCAGTAGTAAATCGTGGGCCTACGAGCAGTACTTC
CDR3: CASSKSWAYEQYF
J: TRBJ2-7
V: TRBV19
D: .
size: .

DNA: TGTGCCAGCAGCCAAGGACATGGCGGTTGGAATGAGCAGTTCTTC
CDR3: CASSQGHGGWNEQFF
J: TRBJ2-1
V: TRBV4-2
D: .
size: many

DNA: TGTGCCAGCAGCTTAGCTGACAGGGGTCAAGAGACCCAGTACTTC
CDR3: CASSLADRGQETQYF
J: TRBJ2-5
V: TRBV7-6
D: TRBD1
size: many

DNA: TGTGCCAGCAGTTCCGCCAGGGGCATCTCCTACGAGCAGTACTTC
CDR3: CASSSARGISYEQYF
J: TRBJ2-7
V: TRBV6-5
D: .
size: many

DNA: TGTGCCAGCAGCCCCGTTGGGGAGAATGAAAAACTGTTTTTT
CDR3: CASSPVGENEKLFF
J: TRBJ1-4
V: TRBV28
D: .
size: few

DNA: TGTGCCAGCAGCTTAGATCCGGGGCCCTACAATGAGCAGTTCTTC
CDR3: CASSLDPGPYNEQFF
J: TRBJ2-1
V: TRBV7-2
D: .
size: many

DNA: TGCGCCAGCCAGACCGGGGACAGTAACTATGGCTACACCTTC
CDR3: CASQTGDSNYGYTF
J: TRBJ1-2
V: TRBV10-2
D: TRBD1
size: .

DNA: TGTGCCAGCAAAACCGGGACAACAAACACCGGGGAGCTGTTTTTT
CDR3: CASKTGTTNTGELFF
J: TRBJ2-2
V: TRBV28
D: .
size: many

DNA: TGTGTCATCAGTGAGTCGAGGGCTCTGGGGGGGAATGAGCAGTTCTTC
CDR3: CVISESRALGGNEQFF
J: TRBJ2-1
V: TRBV10-3
D: TRBD2
size: few

DNA: TGTGCCAGCAGGAAAAGCGGGGACTCCTACAATGAGCAGTTCTTC
CDR3: CASRKSGDSYNEQFF
J: TRBJ2-1
V: TRBV9
D: TRBD2
size: few

DNA: TGTGCCAGTAGAGGACTGCTGATCACAGATACGCAGTATTTT
CDR3: CASRGLLITDTQYF
J: TRBJ2-3
V: TRBV19
D: .
size: few

DNA: TGCGCCAGCAGCTTGGAGGGGATGGATTCACCCCTCCACTTT
CDR3: CASSLEGMDSPLHF
J: TRBJ1-6
V: TRBV5-1
D: .
size: many

DNA: TGTGCCAGCAGCCAAGAAGTCGACAGAAAACAGCCCCAGCATTTT
CDR3: CASSQEVDRKQPQHF
J: TRBJ1-5
V: TRBV4-2
D: .
size: .

DNA: TGTGCCAGCAGCTTAGGACAAGCGGGGCAGCCCCAGCATTTT
CDR3: CASSLGQAGQPQHF
J: TRBJ1-5
V: TRBV5-6
D: .
size: many

DNA: TGTGCCAGCAGTCCATTCCGAACGGCGAGCAACACTGAAGCTTTCTTT
CDR3: CASSPFRTASNTEAFF
J: TRBJ1-1
V: TRBV6-2/TRBV6-3
D: .
size: many

DNA: TGTGCCATCAGTGATAGGGAGGGAACGAACACTGAAGCTTTCTTT
CDR3: CAISDREGTNTEAFF
J: TRBJ1-1
V: TRBV10-3
D: .
size: few

DNA: TGCGCCAGCAGCTTTAGCGGGGCCAGCTCCTACAATGAGCAGTTCTTC
CDR3: CASSFSGASSYNEQFF
J: TRBJ2-1
V: TRBV5-1
D: TRBD2
size: many

DNA: TGTGCCAGCAGCTTACTTAGCGGGGGGGCAAAAGAGACCCAGTACTTC
CDR3: CASSLLSGGAKETQYF
J: TRBJ2-5
V: TRBV7-3
D: TRBD2
size: many

DNA: TGCGCCAGCAGCTTCAGAGGGGACGTACGCGAGCAGTACTTC
CDR3: CASSFRGDVREQYF
J: TRBJ2-7
V: TRBV5-1
D: .
size: .

DNA: TGTGCCAGCAGCATACTTCCGGGACTCCAACAAGAGACCCAGTACTTC
CDR3: CASSILPGLQQETQYF
J: TRBJ2-5
V: TRBV9
D: .
size: .

DNA: TGTGCCAGCAGCCAAGGGAGCTGGAGAGCGGGGTTTTACCAAGAGACCCAGTACTTC
CDR3: CASSQGSWRAGFYQETQYF
J: TRBJ2-5
V: TRBV3-1
D: TRBD2
size: few

DNA: TGTGCCAGCAGCACCTCGACTAGCGACTACGAGCAGTACTTC
CDR3: CASSTSTSDYEQYF
J: TRBJ2-7
V: TRBV9
D: TRBD2
size: .

DNA: TGTGCTAGTGGTTTGGCCCGAGAAGGGTATGAAAAACTGTTTTTT
CDR3: CASGLAREGYEKLFF
J: TRBJ1-4
V: TRBV12-5
D: .
size: few

DNA: TGCAGTGCCTCGGGACAGCAGAACACTGAAGCTTTCTTT
CDR3: CSASGQQNTEAFF
J: TRBJ1-1
V: TRBV20-1
D: TRBD1
size: few

DNA: TGTGCCAGCAGCCCGGGACAGGAGTGGAAAAATGAGCAGTTCTTC
CDR3: CASSPGQEWKNEQFF
J: TRBJ2-1
V: TRBV7-2
D: TRBD1
size: .

DNA: TGCGCCAGCAGCCAAGGGGTCGGGGCGGGTGAAGCTTTCTTT
CDR3: CASSQGVGAGEAFF
J: TRBJ1-1
V: TRBV4-1
D: .
size: many

DNA: TGCAGTGCTAGAGCCGGGTCTGACGCGGAGACCCAGTACTTC
CDR3: CSARAGSDAETQYF
J: TRBJ2-5
V: TRBV20-1
D: .
size: .

DNA: TGTGCCAGCAAGGCGCCCCCGGGCACTGAAGCTTTCTTT
CDR3: CASKAPPGTEAFF
J: TRBJ1-1
V: TRBV2
D: .
size: few

DNA: TGTGCCAGCAGTACAGGGACAGTGAATCAGCCCCAGCATTTT
CDR3: CASSTGTVNQPQHF
J: TRBJ1-5
V: TRBV28
D: TRBD1
size: many

DNA: TGTGCCACCGGGGCGGTTGGTCAGGGGACCTACAATGAGCAGTTCTTC
CDR3: CATGAVGQGTYNEQFF
J: TRBJ2-1
V: TRBV24-1
D: .
size: .

DNA: TGTGCCAGCAGCTTAGGGGTAGCCCCCTTCTCCAATGAGCAGTTCTTC
CDR3: CASSLGVAPFSNEQFF
J: TRBJ2-1
V: TRBV7-2
D: .
size: many

DNA: TGTGCCAGCAGTGGGAGGACAGGGGAGAGGTCCTACGAGCAGTACTTC
CDR3: CASSGRTGERSYEQYF
J: TRBJ2-7
V: TRBV28
D: TRBD1
size: few

DNA: TGTGCCTGGAGTGTGGAAGCGTGGGGCGGGGAGCTGTTTTTT
CDR3: CAWSVEAWGGELFF
J: TRBJ2-2
V: TRBV30
D: .
size: .

DNA: TGTGCCAGCAGCCCAGGGACCGTGAGCTCCTATAATTCACCCCTCCACTTT
CDR3: CASSPGTVSSYNSPLHF
J: TRBJ1-6
V: TRBV5-5
D: .
size: many

DNA: TGTGCCAGCAGCTCCCCTAGTAAGCAGGAGAGGTACTTC
CDR3: CASSSPSKQERYF
J: TRBJ2-7
V: TRBV11-2
D: .
size: many

DNA: TGTGCCAGCAGCTTAGAGGGGACAGGGAACTACGAGCAGTACTTC
CDR3: CASSLEGTGNYEQYF
J: TRBJ2-7
V: TRBV7-6
D: TRBD1
size: many